This T cell receptor (beta chain) was sequenced for a study of blood T cell repertoires in COVID-19. Across the whole study: The samples span acute and convalescent COVID-19 from the United States, Italy and Spain.

The CDR3 sequence is 13 residues long. The V and J ends lost 6 bases and 9 bases respectively, with 15 bases between them. Assay used: immunoSEQ multiplex PCR; TCRdb lists only in-frame clones, some missing. The sample includes a few hundred thousand clones, around 87% of them seen just once. Specimen: peripheral blood. The clonotype comes from a woman in her 50s who had recovered from COVID-19. The rearrangement links TRBV12-3 or TRBV12-4 to TRBJ2-1, with D tentatively TRBD1 (5 bases). The CDR3 protein is CASSLSGRGEQFF. CDR3 sequence (DNA): TGTGCCAGCAGCCTATCAGGAAGGGGTGAGCAGTTCTTC.